A selection of T cell receptor beta chains follows, all from one sample in a study of cytomegalovirus exposure and HLA in healthy donors. Clones were read by immunoSEQ multiplex PCR, and TCRdb kept only the in-frame ones, dropping some. The sample includes over 80,000 clones, 65% to 75% of them seen just once. Sequenced material: PBMCs. The receptors were gathered from a woman between 65 and 79 years old in good health and CMV-seropositive. CDR3s include the opening cysteine and the closing phenylalanine or tryptophan. D genes are given only for firm matches. Expanded clones are given a class, and other clones once, few, many or no size at all.

j_call: TRBJ1-2
clone_size: few
v_call: TRBV28
d_call: .
cdr3_nt: TGTGCCAGCAGTTTATTCGGCTATGGCTACACCTTC
cdr3_aa: CASSLFGYGYTF

j_call: TRBJ2-1
clone_size: few
v_call: TRBV10-2
d_call: .
cdr3_nt: TGCGCCAGCTCCCCCAACCGGGACAATGAGCAGTTCTTC
cdr3_aa: CASSPNRDNEQFF

j_call: TRBJ2-1
clone_size: .
v_call: TRBV2
d_call: .
cdr3_nt: TGTGCCAGCAGTGACGACACGTACAATGAGCAGTTCTTC
cdr3_aa: CASSDDTYNEQFF

j_call: TRBJ2-2
clone_size: .
v_call: TRBV4-1
d_call: TRBD2
cdr3_nt: TGCGCCAGCAGCCCGGGACTACTTACCGGGGAGCTGTTTTTT
cdr3_aa: CASSPGLLTGELFF

j_call: TRBJ2-7
clone_size: .
v_call: TRBV28
d_call: .
cdr3_nt: TGTGCCAGCAGTTTAGCAGGGACTTACGAGCAGTACTTC
cdr3_aa: CASSLAGTYEQYF

j_call: TRBJ2-5
clone_size: .
v_call: TRBV9
d_call: .
cdr3_nt: TGTGCCAGCAGCGTAGGGAGACAGGCTGGGGAGACCCAGTACTTC
cdr3_aa: CASSVGRQAGETQYF

j_call: TRBJ2-1
clone_size: .
v_call: TRBV28
d_call: .
cdr3_nt: TGTGCCAGCAAAGAGCGGCTTCCCAGGAATGAGCAGTTCTTC
cdr3_aa: CASKERLPRNEQFF

j_call: TRBJ1-2
clone_size: .
v_call: TRBV27
d_call: .
cdr3_nt: TGTGCCAGCAGTATACAGGCCAACTATGGCTACACCTTC
cdr3_aa: CASSIQANYGYTF

j_call: TRBJ1-5
clone_size: .
v_call: TRBV28
d_call: TRBD1
cdr3_nt: TGTGCCAGCAGTTTATTCAGGGGGATTGGCAATCAGCCCCAGCATTTT
cdr3_aa: CASSLFRGIGNQPQHF

j_call: TRBJ2-7
clone_size: .
v_call: TRBV21-1
d_call: .
cdr3_nt: TGTGCCAGCAGCAAAGCAAAACTCGGCCCGGGACAGGACTCCTACGAGCAGTACTTC
cdr3_aa: CASSKAKLGPGQDSYEQYF

j_call: TRBJ2-7
clone_size: .
v_call: TRBV5-1
d_call: TRBD1
cdr3_nt: TGCGCCAGCCGAATGACAGGGGACGAGCAGTACTTC
cdr3_aa: CASRMTGDEQYF

j_call: TRBJ2-6
clone_size: .
v_call: TRBV23-1
d_call: .
cdr3_nt: TGCGCCAGCGGGGCGGTGGGGGAGGCTGGGGCCAACGTCCTGACTTTC
cdr3_aa: CASGAVGEAGANVLTF

j_call: TRBJ2-6
clone_size: .
v_call: TRBV16
d_call: .
cdr3_nt: TGTGCCAGCAGCCAATATCGGGGAAGCTCTGGGGCCAACGTCCTGACTTTC
cdr3_aa: CASSQYRGSSGANVLTF

j_call: TRBJ2-7
clone_size: few
v_call: TRBV2
d_call: .
cdr3_nt: TGTGCCAGCCAGGGTGCCGAGCAGTACTTC
cdr3_aa: CASQGAEQYF

j_call: TRBJ2-2
clone_size: .
v_call: TRBV7-2
d_call: TRBD1
cdr3_nt: TGTGCCAGCAGCCCAGGGGGCCCCGGGACCGGGGAGCTGTTTTTT
cdr3_aa: CASSPGGPGTGELFF

j_call: TRBJ1-6
clone_size: once
v_call: TRBV6-6
d_call: .
cdr3_nt: TGTGCCAGCAACCTACAGAATTCACCCCTCCACTTT
cdr3_aa: CASNLQNSPLHF

j_call: TRBJ2-7
clone_size: .
v_call: TRBV6-5
d_call: .
cdr3_nt: TGTGCCAGCAGTTATTCCTCCCTGTTCGTAGACTACGAGCAGTACTTC
cdr3_aa: CASSYSSLFVDYEQYF

j_call: TRBJ1-5
clone_size: .
v_call: TRBV13
d_call: .
cdr3_nt: TGTGCCAGCAGCCTGCAGGGTGGCAATCAGCCCCAGCATTTT
cdr3_aa: CASSLQGGNQPQHF

j_call: TRBJ1-5
clone_size: .
v_call: TRBV6-5
d_call: TRBD1
cdr3_nt: TGTGCCAGCAGTGGACAGGGGTCACGAGAGCCCCAGCATTTT
cdr3_aa: CASSGQGSREPQHF

j_call: TRBJ2-7
clone_size: .
v_call: TRBV9
d_call: TRBD1
cdr3_nt: TGTGCCAGCAGCGTAAGGACAGGACCGTTCTACGAGCAGTACTTC
cdr3_aa: CASSVRTGPFYEQYF

j_call: TRBJ2-5
clone_size: .
v_call: TRBV25-1
d_call: .
cdr3_nt: TGTGCCAGCAGTGTTACAGACCAAGAGACCCAGTACTTC
cdr3_aa: CASSVTDQETQYF

j_call: TRBJ1-4
clone_size: .
v_call: TRBV9
d_call: .
cdr3_nt: TGTGCCAGCAGCGTATATCCAACTAATGAAAAACTGTTTTTT
cdr3_aa: CASSVYPTNEKLFF

j_call: TRBJ1-1
clone_size: few
v_call: TRBV30
d_call: .
cdr3_nt: TGTGCCTGGGGGAGACAGGCGAACACTGAAGCTTTCTTT
cdr3_aa: CAWGRQANTEAFF

j_call: TRBJ1-5
clone_size: few
v_call: TRBV19
d_call: .
cdr3_nt: TGTGCCAGTAGTATCTTTGGGGGGCGTGGGGGGGATCAGCCCCAGCATTTT
cdr3_aa: CASSIFGGRGGDQPQHF

j_call: TRBJ1-5
clone_size: .
v_call: TRBV19
d_call: TRBD1
cdr3_nt: TGTGCCAGTAGTACTCAGGGGGACCAGCCCCAGCATTTT
cdr3_aa: CASSTQGDQPQHF

j_call: TRBJ2-1
clone_size: .
v_call: TRBV27
d_call: .
cdr3_nt: TGTGCCAGCAGTTTATCGATAGAATACAATGAGCAGTTCTTC
cdr3_aa: CASSLSIEYNEQFF

j_call: TRBJ2-7
clone_size: .
v_call: TRBV6-5
d_call: .
cdr3_nt: TGTGCCAGCAGTTACTCGAACCTAGCCTACGAGCAGTACTTC
cdr3_aa: CASSYSNLAYEQYF